One T cell receptor (beta chain) is described in this entry. The table lists this clonotype with many counts. No antigen is known for it. Base qualities are missing; no much larger clone stands one base away. The sample comes from a study of neurological immune-mediated disorders (dated 2019 in TCRdb). Describing the broader study: Among the approximately 34 multiple sclerosis patients, approximately 30 had relapsing-remitting MS and 3 had secondary progressive MS. The cohort included about 70 subjects: roughly 15 with HAM/TSP, about 34 with multiple sclerosis, and 20 or so healthy controls. The study compared peripheral blood TCR-beta repertoires of HTLV-I-associated myelopathy (HAM/TSP) patients, multiple sclerosis patients and healthy controls using UMI-based sequencing. Longitudinal samples, technical triplicates and paired sorted CD4+ and CD8+ T-cell subsets, alongside PBMC samples, were included among the 106 TCR-beta libraries. Findings and caveats that apply to the study as a whole: In phylogenetic analysis, the repertoires of 18 of 34 MS patients grouped into a cluster of related CDR3 sequences, which suggests a possible signature at the repertoire level. No identical CDR3 amino acid sequences were shared among expanded clones across subjects, suggesting private TCR-beta repertoires in all groups. TCR clonal expansion was highest in HAM/TSP patients and lowest in MS patients, with MS patients falling below even healthy controls. The MS cluster showed no association with clinical or MRI features, and the authors stated that larger cohorts are needed.

Libraries from unsorted PBMCs were made from 2 million PBMCs kept in RNAlater at -80 degrees C until RNA extraction. Multiple sclerosis patients were enrolled in a US clinical protocol under which disease progression was evaluated by magnetic resonance imaging. Peripheral blood underwent Ficoll-Hypaque density gradient centrifugation to isolate PBMCs, which were then cryopreserved in liquid nitrogen. cDNA was synthesized by template-switch 5'RACE using a primer with a 10-nucleotide random unique molecular identifier that tagged each TCR transcript. Every sequencing run yielded over 200 million TCR-beta sequences covering 15-18 subjects. The RNeasy kit was used to extract total RNA. The KAPA Real-time Library Amplification kit was used to amplify TCR-beta VDJ regions with primers targeting the TCR constant region and the 5'RACE anchor. A first PCR added sample indexes and Illumina adaptors, after which a second PCR increased the library yield. After purification with Ampure beads, the TCR product of roughly 650 bp was size-selected on a 2% E-gel SizeSelection system. Before pooling, library quality was checked on a Bioanalyzer, concentration was measured with Qubit, and libraries were quantified with the Kapa Library Quantification kit. Paired-end 2 x 150 bp sequencing of the libraries was performed on an Illumina HiSeq 2500. To increase sequence diversity, about 25-30% phiX was spiked into each library pool. The study's own analysis went as follows. Quality-filtered reads were processed with the UMI-based MiGEC pipeline, which removed over 75% of raw TCR sequences during error correction. VDJ genes were aligned to IMGT germline references, and clonotypes were defined by unique CDR3 amino acid sequence plus V-J genes. VDJtools evaluated clonal expansion, Shannon diversity and CDR3 relatedness (CalcPairwiseDistances, ClusterSamples); CLCbio workbench built phylogenetic trees. Using coefficient-of-variation modelling across technical triplicates, the study counted a clone as expanded if it had at least 8 unique UMIs. Starting from the raw public reads, TCRdb applied fastp trimming at Q25, assembled clones with MiXCR and retained in-frame beta chains. A single entry per CDR3 protein holds the most common genes and DNA from its merged rows. TCRdb, not the original authors, processed these V and J calls. The sample table shows roughly 41,000 distinct CDR3 sequences, and about 2% are seen once. The leading ten clones occupy 2.2% of the sample.

The sequenced sample consisted of PBMCs. This TCR was recovered from a woman aged 40 to 49 with multiple sclerosis.

The DNA sequence is given as TGTGCCAGCAGCAGGGCCCTCCAAGAGACCCAGTACTTC. Translation gives CASSRALQETQYF. The rearranged chain carries TRBV5-6 and TRBJ2-5, with the D gene uncertain. The germline V gene sets CDR1 to SGHDT and CDR2 to YYEEEE. CDR3 length: 13 amino acids, cysteine to phenylalanine. The CDR3 DNA has 39 bases and is translated from base 1. Trimming removed 4 bases from V and 1 base from J, leaving 8 bases between the germline ends.